The next 19 T cell receptor beta chains were all read from a single sample in a study of blood T cell repertoires in COVID-19. Using immunoSEQ multiplex PCR, the repertoire was profiled, and TCRdb retains in-frame clones only, with some absent. The table has about 120,000 clones, roughly 79% seen once. Sequenced: peripheral blood. These receptors all stem from a man between 65 and 80 years old with acute or convalescent COVID-19.

CDR3 amino acids: CASSGGAGGHSGNTIYF. CDR3 nucleotides: TGTGCCAGCAGCGGGGGAGCAGGGGGCCACTCTGGAAACACCATATATTTT. The chain is built from TRBV9 and TRBJ1-3, with 8 bases that match TRBD1. CDR1 and CDR2 (germline): SGDLS, YYNGEE. Trimming removed 3 bases from V and 0 bases from J; junction bases left unmatched: 8. The CDR3 sequence is 17 residues long.

The gene calls are TRBV7-2 and TRBJ1-2; D is ambiguous. The CDR3 contains 13 residues. V was pared by 5 bases and J by 6 bases, with 13 bases between. CDR1 is SGHTA, CDR2 FQGNSA, per germline. The CDR3 loop reads CASSEGAFNGYTF. The CDR3 DNA reads as TGTGCCAGCAGCGAGGGAGCCTTTAATGGCTACACCTTC.

The chain couples TRBV7-2 to TRBJ1-5, with D perhaps matching TRBD1 (6 bases). The V gene lost 5 bases and the J gene lost 0 bases, with 11 bases spanning the gap. Germline CDR1 and CDR2: SGHTA and FQGNSA. The CDR3 extends over 15 amino acids. The CDR3: CASSPRQDSNQPQHF. The CDR3 coding sequence is TGTGCCAGCAGCCCACGACAGGATAGCAATCAGCCCCAGCATTTT.

This clone was detected only once. The chain carries TRBV3-1 (or the pseudogene TRBV3-2) and TRBJ1-4; 10 bases are a match to TRBD1. Germline-derived CDR1 and CDR2 are LGHDT and YNNKEL (reference sequence). The V and J ends lost 4 bases and 5 bases, in that order; junction bases with no gene match: 1. The CDR3 contains 14 residues. The CDR3 region is CASSRTGGNEKLFF. The CDR3 DNA sequence: TGTGCCAGCAGCCGGACAGGGGGAAATGAAAAACTGTTTTTT.

The chain links TRBV25-1 to TRBJ2-1; D call uncertain. Germline V gene data show CDR1 as MGHDK and CDR2 as SYGVNS. V was trimmed by 6 bases and J by 1 base, leaving 7 bases between them. The CDR3 runs to 13 residues. The CDR3 region is CASRRNSYNEQFF. Here the CDR3 DNA reads TGTGCCAGCAGGAGGAATTCCTACAATGAGCAGTTCTTC.

The V and J genes are TRBV9 and TRBJ1-3; D is undetermined. The V gene's germline CDR1 is SGDLS and CDR2 YYNGEE. The CDR3 contains 16 residues. The V end lost 4 bases, the J end lost 0 bases, and 14 bases lay between the germline ends. CDR3 DNA: TGTGCCAGCAGCTACCGGGTCCAGAGCTCTGGAAACACCATATATTTT. Its protein is CASSYRVQSSGNTIYF. Based on the CDR3 plus reference TRBV9 and TRBJ1-3, the full variable domain is DSGVTQTPKHLITATGQRVTLRCSPRSGDLSVYWYQQSLDQGLQFLIQYYNGEERAKGNILERFSAQQFPDLHSELNLSSLELGDSALYFCASSYRVQSSGNTIYFGEGSWLTVV.

The chain has TRBV9 and TRBJ2-7; TRBD1 might be the D (6 bases). With 0 bases removed from V and 9 bases from J, the gap between germline ends came to 19 bases. The CDR3 totals 15 residues. CDR1 is SGDLS, CDR2 YYNGEE, per germline. The CDR3 sequence is CASSVATSPGAMQYF. CDR3 DNA: TGTGCCAGCAGCGTAGCTACGAGTCCAGGGGCCATGCAGTACTTC.

The V and J genes are TRBV2 and TRBJ1-2; 12 bases agree with TRBD1. J was trimmed by 7 bases and V by 6 bases; bases with no gene match: 9. The CDR3 runs to 15 residues. Per the germline V gene, CDR1 is SNHLY and CDR2 is FYNNEI. The CDR3 is CASSKPGTGGFGYTF. CDR3 in DNA: TGTGCCAGCAGCAAACCCGGGACAGGGGGCTTTGGCTACACCTTC.

This chain joins TRBV11-3 and TRBJ2-5; 13 bases line up with TRBD2. The germline CDR1 and CDR2 sequences are SGHNT and YENEEA. The length of the CDR3 is 16 residues. V was clipped by 2 bases and J by 5 bases; unmatched bases: 5. CDR3 loop: CASSLTSGGAGETQYF. The CDR3 DNA reads TGTGCCAGCAGCTTAACTAGCGGGGGGGCTGGTGAGACCCAGTACTTC.

The rearrangement links TRBV28 to TRBJ1-2, with 7 bases aligning to TRBD1. Germline V gene sequence: CDR1 MDHEN, CDR2 SYDVKM. CDR3 size: 14 residues. Trimming cost V 2 bases and J 8 bases; bases outside gene matches: 8. In DNA form, the CDR3 reads TGTGCCAGCAGTTTAGAAGGGGGCGCTCGGGGCTACACCTTC. Amino acids: CASSLEGGARGYTF.

This chain links TRBV19 with TRBJ1-2; no clear D. CDR3 length: 13 amino acids. The V and J ends lost 5 bases and 0 bases respectively, with 7 bases between them. Looked up from germline, CDR1 is LNHDA and CDR2 is SQIVND (reference sequence). DNA of the CDR3: TGTGCCAGTAGTGGGCAGCCTAACTATGGCTACACCTTC. Translating gives CASSGQPNYGYTF.

In its sample, this clone was seen a few times. The chain links TRBV7-6 to TRBJ1-2, with 11 bases lining up with TRBD1. J was trimmed by 4 bases and V by 0 bases; bases with no gene match: 1. The CDR3 spans 15 residues. CDR1 and CDR2 (germline): SGHVS, FNYEAQ. The CDR3 DNA is TGTGCCAGCAGCTTAGCGGACAGGGGGCCCTATGGCTACACCTTC. This codes for CASSLADRGPYGYTF.

Of note for this clone: This sample also contains other DNA sequences that code for the same CDR3. J is TRBJ2-2 and V is TRBV6-2 or TRBV6-3; 7 bases are a match to TRBD1. V lost 5 bases to trimming and J lost 3 bases; unmatched junction nucleotides: 3. From germline, CDR1 is MNHEY and CDR2 SVGEGT. This CDR3 spans 14 amino acids. CDR3 loop: CASSPGQYTGELFF. The DNA for the CDR3 is TGTGCCAGCAGTCCGGGACAGTACACCGGGGAGCTGTTTTTT.

This clone showed up just a few times. The rearrangement uses TRBV9 and TRBJ2-5; D may be TRBD1 (7 bases). Germline CDR1 is SGDLS and CDR2 is YYNGEE. V lost 0 bases, J lost 5 bases, and 14 bases lay in between. The CDR3 runs 15 residues. CDR3 in amino acids: CASSVDRGGWETQYF. The CDR3 nucleotides read TGTGCCAGCAGCGTAGACAGGGGAGGTTGGGAGACCCAGTACTTC. Based on the CDR3 plus reference TRBV9 and TRBJ2-5, the full variable domain is DSGVTQTPKHLITATGQRVTLRCSPRSGDLSVYWYQQSLDQGLQFLIQYYNGEERAKGNILERFSAQQFPDLHSELNLSSLELGDSALYFCASSVDRGGWETQYFGPGTRLLVL.

CDR3 sequence: CASSPRDRKNTEAFF. As DNA, the CDR3 is TGTGCCAGCAGCCCCCGGGACAGGAAGAACACTGAAGCTTTCTTT. The rearrangement links TRBV3-1 (or the pseudogene TRBV3-2) to TRBJ1-1; 8 nucleotides align to TRBD1. The CDR3 consists of 15 residues. Trimming took 4 bases from V and 1 from J; bases not matched to a gene: 5. Per the germline V gene, CDR1 is LGHDT and CDR2 is YNNKEL (reference sequence).

Here the CDR3 DNA reads TGTGCCAGCTCGGGACAGGAGAACTATGGCTACACCTTC. Encoded protein: CASSGQENYGYTF. V is TRBV18 and J is TRBJ1-2; 8 bases match TRBD1. There are 13 residues in the CDR3. V lost 6 bases, J lost 2 bases, and 2 bases stayed unmatched. Germline-derived CDR1 and CDR2 are KGHSH and LQKENI.

This chain uses TRBV7-3 with TRBJ2-3, with 12 bases fitting TRBD2. This CDR3 comprises 16 residues. Germline CDR1 is SGHTA and CDR2 is FQGTGA. Trimming took 2 bases from V and 2 from J; bases not matched to a gene: 2. The CDR3 nucleotides are TGTGCCAGCAGCTTACGACTAGCGGGGGACACAGATACGCAGTATTTT. This translates into CASSLRLAGDTDTQYF.

The V call is TRBV5-4, the J call TRBJ1-2; tentative D call: TRBD1 (5 bases). Trimming cost V 0 bases and J 4 bases, with 10 bases left between them. CDR1 is SGHNT, CDR2 YYREEE, per germline (reference sequence). The CDR3 has 14 residues. The CDR3 region is CASSLEGAIYGYTF. The CDR3 bases are TGTGCCAGCAGCTTGGAAGGGGCTATCTATGGCTACACCTTC.

The sample holds one count of this clone. The chain joins TRBV5-1 to TRBJ2-2; D may be TRBD1 (6 bases). V gave up 7 bases and J gave up 0 bases, with 16 bases separating them. Germline values: CDR1 SGHRS, CDR2 YFSETQ. The CDR3 has 16 residues. CDR3 coding DNA: TGCGCCAGCGGAGCAGGGGAGATAGCGAACACCGGGGAGCTGTTTTTT. This sequence encodes CASGAGEIANTGELFF. Complete variable domain (other parts from reference TRBV5-1 and TRBJ2-2): KAGVTQTPRYLIKTRGQQVTLSCSPISGHRSVSWYQQTPGQGLQFLFEYFSETQRNKGNFPGRFSGRQFSNSRSEMNVSTLELGDSALYLCASGAGEIANTGELFFGEGSRLTVL.